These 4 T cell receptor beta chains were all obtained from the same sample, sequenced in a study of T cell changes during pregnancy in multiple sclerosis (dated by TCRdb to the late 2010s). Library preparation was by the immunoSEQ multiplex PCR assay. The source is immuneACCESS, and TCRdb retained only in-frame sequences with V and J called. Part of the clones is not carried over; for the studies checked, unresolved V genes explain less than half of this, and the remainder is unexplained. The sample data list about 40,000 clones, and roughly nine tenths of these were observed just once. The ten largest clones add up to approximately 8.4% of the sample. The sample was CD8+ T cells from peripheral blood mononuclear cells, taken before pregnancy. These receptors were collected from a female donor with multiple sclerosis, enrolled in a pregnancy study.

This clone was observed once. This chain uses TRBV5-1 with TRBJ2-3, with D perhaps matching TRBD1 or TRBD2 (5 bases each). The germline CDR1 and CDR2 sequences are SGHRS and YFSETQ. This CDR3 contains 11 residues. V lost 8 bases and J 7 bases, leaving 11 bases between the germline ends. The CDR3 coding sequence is TGCGCCAGTAGCGACAGTTATACGCAGTATTTT. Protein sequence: CASSDSYTQYF.

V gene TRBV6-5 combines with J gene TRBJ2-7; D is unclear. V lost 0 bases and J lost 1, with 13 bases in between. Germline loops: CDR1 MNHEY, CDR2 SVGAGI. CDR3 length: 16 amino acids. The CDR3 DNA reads TGTGCCAGCAGTTACTCGGCGAGCGACTGGTCCTACGAGCAGTACTTC. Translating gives CASSYSASDWSYEQYF.

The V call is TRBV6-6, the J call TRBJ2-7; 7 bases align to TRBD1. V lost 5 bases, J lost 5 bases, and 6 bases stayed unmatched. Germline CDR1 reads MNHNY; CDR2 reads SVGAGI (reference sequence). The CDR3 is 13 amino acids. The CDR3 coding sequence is TGTGCCAGCAGTAAACAGGGGACAAACGAGCAGTACTTC. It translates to CASSKQGTNEQYF.

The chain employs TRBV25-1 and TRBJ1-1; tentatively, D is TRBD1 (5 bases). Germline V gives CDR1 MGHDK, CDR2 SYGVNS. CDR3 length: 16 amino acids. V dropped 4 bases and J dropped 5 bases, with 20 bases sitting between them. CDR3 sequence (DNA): TGTGCCAGCAGTGCCCCCCTCATGACAGAGAAGACTGAAGCTTTCTTT. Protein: CASSAPLMTEKTEAFF.